This TCR beta chain was identified during a study of long-term antiretroviral therapy in people with HIV. Study outcomes and limitations: Upon ART, diversity increased but remained lower than transplant donor controls. Spans of CDR3 length were tighter for HIV repertoires than for controls.

At the survey level, the v3.0 immunoSEQ assay was run. Some clones are missing from TCRdb's copy, which holds only in-frame ones; the method was immunoSEQ multiplex PCR. Counted here are about 22,000 clones, 86% occurring once; the ten biggest clones make up about 4.5%. A word on this clone: No antigen is known for it.

Germline V gives CDR1 MGHDK, CDR2 SYGVNS. V trimming: 10 bases; J trimming: 4 bases; junction bases outside the gene matches: 9. The CDR3 extends over 13 amino acids. This TCR was recovered from a man aged 55 to 70 with HIV. Sample: unsorted PBMCs, taken 1.3 years after starting antiretroviral therapy. This chain links TRBV25-1 with TRBJ2-5; 7 nucleotides agree with TRBD1. CDR3 loop: CATRDSSPETQYF. The CDR3 DNA follows: TGTGCCACCAGGGACAGTAGCCCAGAGACCCAGTACTTC.